This TCR beta chain originates from a study of blood T cells in healthy people across ages. Primers used in a second PCR of roughly 6 to 11 cycles were a sample-barcoded 5' primer and a J-beta primer mix. MiXCR, run by TCRdb on the 5' RACE reads, gives a single entry per CDR3 protein. The sample contains hundreds of thousands of distinct CDR3 sequences, under 55% of which appear only once. CDR1 is MNHNS, CDR2 SASEGT, per germline. The length of the CDR3 is 15 residues. The V gene end was trimmed by 3 bases and the J gene end by 4 bases; junction bases not matched to a gene: 3. This clonotype turned up a few times.

The sequencing input was blood. The chain couples TRBV6-1 to TRBJ2-1; 10 bases are shared with TRBD2. The source of this sequence is a man aged 60 to 69 in good health. CDR3 coding DNA: TGTGCCAGCAGTGATAGCGGGGGGCGATACAATGAGCAGTTCTTC. This gives the protein CASSDSGGRYNEQFF.